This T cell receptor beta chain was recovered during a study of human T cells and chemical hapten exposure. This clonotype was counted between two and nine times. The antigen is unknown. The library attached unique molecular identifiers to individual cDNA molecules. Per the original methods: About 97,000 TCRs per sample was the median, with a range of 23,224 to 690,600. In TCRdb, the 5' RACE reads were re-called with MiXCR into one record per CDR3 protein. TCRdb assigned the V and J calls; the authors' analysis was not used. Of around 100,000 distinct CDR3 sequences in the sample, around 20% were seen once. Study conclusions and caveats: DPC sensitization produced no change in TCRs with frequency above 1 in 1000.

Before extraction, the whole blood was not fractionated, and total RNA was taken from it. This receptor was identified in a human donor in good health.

CDR3 DNA sequence: TGTGCCAGCAGTGGTAGCGGAGTGGAAAACATTCAGTACTTC. Protein product: CASSGSGVENIQYF. This chain links TRBV25-1 with TRBJ2-4, with TRBD2 as a possible D gene (6 bases). The germline V gene has CDR1 MGHDK and CDR2 SYGVNS. V was trimmed by 4 bases and J by 5 bases, leaving 12 bases between them. This CDR3 spans 14 amino acids.